Below are 26 T cell receptor beta chains sequenced from a single sample in a study of siplizumab effects on memory and regulatory T cells. The assay was immunoSEQ multiplex PCR, and TCRdb's table has in-frame clones only and misses some. The data show some 100,000 clones, roughly 95% seen once. The sequencing input was non-Treg CD4+ T cells sorted from blood. The receptors shown here come from a human donor in good health.

This chain uses TRBV10-3 with TRBJ1-5; no clear D. CDR1 is ENHRY and CDR2 is SYGVKD in the germline V gene. The CDR3 contains 12 residues. Trimming cost V 10 bases and J 4 bases, with 11 bases left between them. The CDR3: CASSESNQPQHF. The CDR3 DNA follows: TGTGCCAGTTCAGAGTCAAATCAGCCCCAGCATTTT.

J is TRBJ2-7 and V is TRBV7-2; a possible D gene is TRBD1 (7 bases). V lost 2 bases to trimming and J lost 4 bases, with 15 bases between them. There are 15 residues in the CDR3. Germline V gives CDR1 SGHTA, CDR2 FQGNSA. DNA of the CDR3: TGTGCCAGCAGCTTATCTGGAGGGGGCGAGTACGAGCAGTACTTC. Amino acid sequence: CASSLSGGGEYEQYF.

The chain couples TRBV5-8 to TRBJ1-2; TRBD1 might be the D (5 bases). Germline CDR1 reads SGHTS; CDR2 reads YDEGEE. The germline V and J ends were trimmed by 4 bases and 2 bases, with 18 bases remaining between them. The CDR3 has 16 residues. The CDR3 here is CASSRPPGSSNYGYTF. The DNA of the CDR3 is TGTGCCAGCAGCCGTCCTCCAGGGAGCTCGAACTATGGCTACACCTTC.

The gene calls are TRBV2 and TRBJ1-5; D not certain. V was cut by 1 base and J by 3 bases, with 13 bases left in between. Germline CDR1 and CDR2: SNHLY and FYNNEI. This CDR3 region has 16 residues. The CDR3: CASSEGGVQLNQPQHF. In DNA, the CDR3 is TGTGCCAGCAGTGAAGGAGGTGTCCAGCTCAATCAGCCCCAGCATTTT.

The chain has TRBV5-1 and TRBJ2-1, with TRBD2 matching over 10 bases. The ends lost 2 bases at V and 2 bases at J; junction bases unmatched: 10. Germline V CDR1 and CDR2: SGHRS, YFSETQ. The CDR3 has 18 residues. The CDR3 spells CASSLPPGLADAYNEQFF. The CDR3 DNA follows: TGCGCCAGCAGCTTACCCCCCGGACTAGCGGACGCCTACAATGAGCAGTTCTTC. The full variable domain, in which reference TRBV5-1 and TRBJ2-1 provide the parts outside the CDR3, is KAGVTQTPRYLIKTRGQQVTLSCSPISGHRSVSWYQQTPGQGLQFLFEYFSETQRNKGNFPGRFSGRQFSNSRSEMNVSTLELGDSALYLCASSLPPGLADAYNEQFFGPGTRLTVL.

V is TRBV28 and J is TRBJ1-2, with D maybe TRBD1 (5 bases). CDR3 length: 15 residues. Germline lookup yields CDR1 MDHEN and CDR2 SYDVKM. The V and J ends lost 5 bases and 4 bases respectively, with 17 bases between them. In DNA, the CDR3 is TGTGCCAGCAGTCCACCCCTGGGACCTGGCTATGGCTACACCTTC. Its protein product is CASSPPLGPGYGYTF.

The CDR3 sequence is CASATGGGNTEAFF. The CDR3 DNA is TGCGCCAGCGCCACGGGGGGAGGGAACACTGAAGCTTTCTTT. The V and J genes are TRBV5-1 and TRBJ1-1, with D possibly being TRBD1 (5 bases). The germline V and J ends were trimmed by 7 bases and 1 base, with 14 bases remaining between them. Germline CDR1 SGHRS, CDR2 YFSETQ. The CDR3 runs 14 residues.

This chain joins TRBV7-3 and TRBJ2-2; TRBD2 aligns across 7 bases. V was pared by 5 bases and J by 4 bases, with 7 bases of the junction left unmatched. This CDR3 has 15 residues. Germline assignment: CDR1 SGHTA and CDR2 FQGTGA. The CDR3, as DNA: TGTGCCAGCAGCCCCGGACTAGGAAGCACCGGGGAGCTGTTTTTT. This sequence encodes CASSPGLGSTGELFF.

V usage is TRBV21-1 and J usage is TRBJ2-1. TRBV21-1 is listed as a pseudogene. This CDR3 region has 12 residues. DNA of the CDR3: TGTGCCAGCAGCAAAAAAGGCCATGAGCAGTTCTTC. Amino acid sequence: CASSKKGHEQFF.

The J gene is TRBJ2-1, the V gene TRBV7-7, with 9 bases aligning to TRBD1. In germline, CDR1 is SSHAT, CDR2 FNYEAQ (reference sequence). V lost 1 base and J lost 4; bases outside the gene matches: 11. The CDR3 runs 18 residues. The CDR3 sequence: CASSLGNTGTGWYNEQFF. The CDR3 DNA reads TGTGCCAGCAGCTTAGGGAATACCGGGACAGGGTGGTACAATGAGCAGTTCTTC.

The chain carries TRBV5-1 and TRBJ2-4; the D gene is possibly TRBD1 (5 bases). Trimming shortened V by 4 bases and J by 0 bases, and 17 bases separated the two germline ends. The CDR3 has 17 residues. CDR1 SGHRS and CDR2 YFSETQ come from the germline V gene. CDR3 sequence (DNA): TGCGCCAGCAGCGCGAAAGTCCAGGGTTTAGCCAAAAACATTCAGTACTTC. It specifies CASSAKVQGLAKNIQYF.

The gene calls are TRBV28 and TRBJ2-3; 10 bases line up with TRBD2. The CDR3 loop spans 18 amino acids. The ends lost 4 bases at V and 2 bases at J; junction bases unmatched: 12. From germline, CDR1 is MDHEN and CDR2 SYDVKM. The CDR3 region is CASSSPNSGGLLTDTQYF. CDR3 bases: TGTGCCAGCAGTTCCCCTAATAGCGGGGGGCTGCTCACAGATACGCAGTATTTT. Using reference TRBV28 and TRBJ2-3 for the parts outside the CDR3, the full variable domain is DVKVTQSSRYLVKRTGEKVFLECVQDMDHENMFWYRQDPGLGLRLIYFSYDVKMKEKGDIPEGYSVSREKKERFSLILESASTNQTSMYLCASSSPNSGGLLTDTQYFGPGTRLTVL.

The rearrangement uses TRBV28 and TRBJ2-3, with TRBD2 as a possible D gene (6 bases). V was trimmed by 6 bases and J by 8 bases, leaving 12 bases between them. Germline-derived CDR1 and CDR2 are MDHEN and SYDVKM. The CDR3 is 12 amino acids. CDR3 nucleotide sequence: TGTGCCAGCAGGGATCCGGGGGTTACGCAGTATTTT. Translated, it gives CASRDPGVTQYF.

In its sample, this clone was seen a few times. This chain links TRBV2 with TRBJ1-1, with D unclear. This CDR3 region has 11 residues. Germline CDR1 and CDR2: SNHLY and FYNNEI. The V and J ends lost 4 bases and 7 bases respectively, with 7 bases between them. CDR3 region: CASSASVEAFF. For the CDR3, the DNA is TGTGCCAGCAGTGCGTCAGTTGAAGCTTTCTTT.

The chain is built from TRBV6-4 and TRBJ2-3; D unresolved. CDR3 length equals 13 residues. Germline V gives CDR1 MRHNA, CDR2 SNTAGT. Trimming shortened V by 3 bases and J by 6 bases, and 10 bases separated the two germline ends. As DNA, the CDR3 is TGTGCCAGCAGTGAATATTTTGGGGATACGCAGTATTTT. Amino acid sequence: CASSEYFGDTQYF.

This chain connects TRBV6-4 to TRBJ2-3; TRBD1 aligns across 10 bases. This CDR3 contains 17 residues. Germline V gene data show CDR1 as MRHNA and CDR2 as SNTAGT. V shed 2 bases and J 3 bases; nucleotides not matched to a gene: 8. The chain's CDR3 is CASSDPGTGDRTDTQYF. The CDR3 nucleotides read TGTGCCAGCAGTGACCCGGGGACAGGGGACCGAACAGATACGCAGTATTTT.

V gene TRBV7-2 combines with J gene TRBJ1-2; 7 bases are shared with TRBD1. The CDR3 is 17 amino acids. Per germline, CDR1 SGHTA and CDR2 FQGNSA. V lost 4 bases to trimming and J lost 4 bases; unmatched junction nucleotides: 15. The CDR3 spells CASSSSSSRGHFYGYTF. DNA for the CDR3: TGTGCCAGCAGCTCTTCTTCTTCTAGGGGGCACTTCTATGGCTACACCTTC.

The rearrangement uses TRBV5-4 and TRBJ1-5; tentative D call: TRBD1 (6 bases). The ends were cut back, 4 bases at V and 6 bases at J, with 14 bases in the middle. Looked up from germline, CDR1 is SGHNT and CDR2 is YYREEE (reference sequence). CDR3 length: 14 amino acids. This CDR3 reads CASSLTGDGQPQHF. As DNA, the CDR3 is TGTGCCAGCAGCCTGACAGGAGACGGTCAGCCCCAGCATTTT. Looking up the rest from reference TRBV5-4 and TRBJ1-5 gives the full variable domain: ETGVTQSPTHLIKTRGQQVTLRCSSQSGHNTVSWYQQALGQGPQFIFQYYREEENGRGNFPPRFSGLQFPNYSSELNVNALELDDSALYLCASSLTGDGQPQHFGDGTRLSIL.

The gene calls are TRBV5-1 and TRBJ2-7; 7 positions agree with TRBD1. J lost 2 bases, V lost 3 bases, and 8 bases had no gene match. The CDR3 spans 15 residues. CDR1 and CDR2 from the germline V gene are SGHRS and YFSETQ. CDR3 nucleotides: TGCGCCAGCAGCTCTGGGACAGAGATCGCCTACGAGCAGTACTTC. Protein: CASSSGTEIAYEQYF. The whole variable domain, filled in from reference TRBV5-1 and TRBJ2-7, reads KAGVTQTPRYLIKTRGQQVTLSCSPISGHRSVSWYQQTPGQGLQFLFEYFSETQRNKGNFPGRFSGRQFSNSRSEMNVSTLELGDSALYLCASSSGTEIAYEQYFGPGTRLTVT.

The chain combines TRBV7-2 with TRBJ1-4; D gene unclear. CDR1 and CDR2 (germline): SGHTA, FQGNSA. V lost 0 bases and J 6 bases, leaving 11 bases between the germline ends. The CDR3 loop spans 15 amino acids. The CDR3 loop reads CASSLAPGLDEKLFF. In nucleotides, the CDR3 is TGTGCCAGCAGCTTAGCTCCGGGTCTGGATGAAAAACTGTTTTTT.

This chain joins TRBV12-5 and TRBJ2-2; 9 positions match TRBD1. CDR3 length equals 19 residues. V lost 4 bases and J lost 1; bases outside the gene matches: 13. Germline assignment: CDR1 LGHNT and CDR2 FRNRAP. The CDR3 protein is CASGSQGAVFPMNTGELFF. The CDR3 nucleotides read TGTGCTAGTGGTTCACAGGGGGCCGTATTTCCTATGAACACCGGGGAGCTGTTTTTT.

The chain joins TRBV19 to TRBJ2-5, with D possibly being TRBD1 (6 bases). Germline loops: CDR1 LNHDA, CDR2 SQIVND (reference sequence). The ends were cut back, 6 bases at V and 2 bases at J, with 19 bases in the middle. This CDR3 is 16 amino acids long. The chain's CDR3 is CASSRTEGDKQETQYF. The CDR3 nucleotides read TGTGCCAGTAGCAGGACAGAGGGGGACAAACAAGAGACCCAGTACTTC. The variable domain in full, completed from reference TRBV19 and TRBJ2-5, reads DGGITQSPKYLFRKEGQNVTLSCEQNLNHDAMYWYRQDPGQGLRLIYYSQIVNDFQKGDIAEGYSVSREKKESFPLTVTSAQKNPTAFYLCASSRTEGDKQETQYFGPGTRLLVL.

This clone was picked up one time. This chain links TRBV9 with TRBJ1-3, with D perhaps matching TRBD1 (6 bases). The length of the CDR3 is 15 residues. Trimming cost V 4 bases and J 0 bases, with 11 bases left between them. Germline V gene sequence: CDR1 SGDLS, CDR2 YYNGEE. CDR3 nucleotides: TGTGCCAGCAGCCCTAACAGGGTCTCTGGAAACACCATATATTTT. Its translation is CASSPNRVSGNTIYF. The variable domain in full, completed from reference TRBV9 and TRBJ1-3, reads DSGVTQTPKHLITATGQRVTLRCSPRSGDLSVYWYQQSLDQGLQFLIQYYNGEERAKGNILERFSAQQFPDLHSELNLSSLELGDSALYFCASSPNRVSGNTIYFGEGSWLTVV.

The J gene is TRBJ2-2, the V gene TRBV19; weak D call: TRBD2 (6 bases). Trimming removed 3 bases from V and 2 bases from J, with 10 bases in between. The CDR3 sequence is 15 residues long. Germline-derived CDR1 and CDR2 are LNHDA and SQIVND (reference sequence). The CDR3 loop reads CASSIQGLNTGELFF. CDR3 DNA sequence: TGTGCCAGTAGTATTCAGGGACTCAACACCGGGGAGCTGTTTTTT.

The chain couples TRBV11-2 to TRBJ2-3, with 9 bases lining up with TRBD2. CDR3 size: 15 residues. J lost 3 bases, V lost 2 bases, and 3 bases had no gene match. CDR1 and CDR2 (germline): SGHAT, FQNNGV. Here the CDR3 DNA reads TGTGCCAGCAGCTTAAGTAGCGGGGGAACAGATACGCAGTATTTT. Translating it yields CASSLSSGGTDTQYF.

The J gene is TRBJ2-7, the V gene TRBV19; possibly TRBD2 for D (5 bases). V lost 1 base and J lost 3, with 13 bases in between. There are 15 residues in the CDR3. Per germline, CDR1 LNHDA and CDR2 SQIVND (reference sequence). In nucleotides, the CDR3 is TGTGCCAGTAGTATAGGCCCGCGGGCTCTCTACGAGCAGTACTTC. Translating gives CASSIGPRALYEQYF.